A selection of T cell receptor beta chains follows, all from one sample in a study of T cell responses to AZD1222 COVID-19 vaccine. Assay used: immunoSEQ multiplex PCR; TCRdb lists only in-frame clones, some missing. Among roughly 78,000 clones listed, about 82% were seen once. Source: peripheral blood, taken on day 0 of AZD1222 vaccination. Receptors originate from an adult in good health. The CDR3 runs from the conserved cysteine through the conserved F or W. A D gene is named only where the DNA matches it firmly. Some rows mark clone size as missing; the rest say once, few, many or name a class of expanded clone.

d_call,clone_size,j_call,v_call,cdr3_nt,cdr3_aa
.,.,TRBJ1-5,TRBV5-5,TGTGCCAGCAGCTTGGCTGGACAAATCAGCGAGCCCCAGCATTTT,CASSLAGQISEPQHF
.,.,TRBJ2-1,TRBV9,TGTGCCAGCAGCGTAGATTTTTACAATGAGCAGTTCTTC,CASSVDFYNEQFF
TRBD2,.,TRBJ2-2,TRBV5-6,TGTGCCAGCAGCCTCCCTTCCGGGAGGGCCGCCGGGGAGCTGTTTTTT,CASSLPSGRAAGELFF
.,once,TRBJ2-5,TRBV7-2,TGTGCCAGCGGGGTCCCGGGTGGGGAGACCCAGTACTTC,CASGVPGGETQYF
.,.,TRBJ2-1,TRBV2,TGTGCCAGCGTTAAGGCGGGAAGGTCCTACAATGAGCAGTTCTTC,CASVKAGRSYNEQFF
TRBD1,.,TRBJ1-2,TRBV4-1,TGCGCCAGCAGCCAAGGGACAGGGAACTATGGCTACACCTTC,CASSQGTGNYGYTF
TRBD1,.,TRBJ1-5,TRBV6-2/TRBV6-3,TGTGCCAGCAGTTACAACAGGGGAGGGGGCGATTCTCAGCCCCAGCATTTT,CASSYNRGGGDSQPQHF
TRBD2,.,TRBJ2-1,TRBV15,TGTGCCACCAGGCCCGGGACTAGCTCGGTCTCCTACAATGAGCAGTTCTTC,CATRPGTSSVSYNEQFF
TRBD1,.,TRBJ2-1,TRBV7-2,TGTGCCAGCAGCGCGACAGGGATATATTCCGATGAGCAGTTCTTC,CASSATGIYSDEQFF
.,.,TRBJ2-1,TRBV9,TGTGCCAGCAGCGCCCATTCGACAGGCCAGAGCTCCTACAATGAGCAGTTCTTC,CASSAHSTGQSSYNEQFF
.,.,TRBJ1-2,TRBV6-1,TGTGCCAGCAGTGAAGGGGTAGGAACTCCTAACTATGGCTACACCTTC,CASSEGVGTPNYGYTF
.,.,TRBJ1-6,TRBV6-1,TGTGCCAGCAGTGAATTGCAGGGACCGGGTAATTCACCCCTCCACTTT,CASSELQGPGNSPLHF
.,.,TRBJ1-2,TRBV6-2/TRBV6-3,TGTGCCAGCAGTTACGGGGCAGGGTATGGCTACACCTTC,CASSYGAGYGYTF
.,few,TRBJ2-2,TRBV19,TGTGCCAGTAGTATGGGGAGATACACCGGGGAGCTGTTTTTT,CASSMGRYTGELFF
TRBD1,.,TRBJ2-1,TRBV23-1,TGCGCCAGCAGTCCCCGGGACAGGGCCGTAGATGAGCAGTTCTTC,CASSPRDRAVDEQFF